These 32 T cell receptor beta chains came from one sample sequenced in a study of Graves' ophthalmopathy and Graves' hyperthyroidism. Amplification of the TCR beta CDR3 regions used RNA transcripts (as template). HTBI primers were employed in first-round RT-PCR, then a second-round multiplex PCR followed. From the multiplex PCR reads, TCRdb called clonotypes with MiXCR, one entry per CDR3 protein. Of fewer than 650,000 distinct CDR3 sequences listed, approximately 22% are singletons. Source material: peripheral blood. All receptors derive from a woman aged 18-29 years with stable Graves' hyperthyroidism. Some clones in this sample may be carry-over from other donors' samples.

This clonotype has a count of ten or more. The V gene is TRBV15, the J gene TRBJ1-2, with 8 bases lining up with TRBD1. The CDR3 runs 13 residues. Germline CDR1 is LNHNV and CDR2 is YYDKDF (reference sequence). V lost 4 bases to trimming and J lost 6 bases; unmatched junction nucleotides: 4. CDR3 in amino acids: CATSTRTGNGYTF. Here the CDR3 DNA reads TGTGCCACCAGCACCCGGACAGGGAATGGCTACACCTTC.

This clonotype was detected ten times or more. V and J are TRBV2 and TRBJ2-5; 9 bases align to TRBD1. The ends lost 10 bases at V and 3 bases at J; junction bases unmatched: 3. The CDR3 length is 12 residues. CDR1 SNHLY and CDR2 FYNNEI come from the germline V gene. This CDR3 reads CATTGGEETQYF. Here the CDR3 DNA reads TGTGCCACCACAGGGGGCGAAGAGACCCAGTACTTC.

This clonotype was found a few times. The J gene is TRBJ1-1, the V gene TRBV18, with unresolved D. Deletions cut 0 bases from V and 4 bases from J, with 9 bases between. Per germline, CDR1 KGHSH and CDR2 LQKENI. The CDR3 loop spans 14 amino acids. CDR3 loop: CASSPPGRGTEAFF. The CDR3 DNA reads TGTGCCAGCTCACCACCGGGTCGGGGCACTGAAGCTTTCTTT.

The chain uses TRBV6-1 and TRBJ2-7; D uncertain. The germline V and J ends were trimmed by 0 bases and 0 bases, with 6 bases remaining between them. The CDR3 is 14 amino acids. The germline V gene encodes CDR1 MNHNS and CDR2 SASEGT. Written as DNA, the CDR3 is TGTGCCAGCAGTGAAGCTGGGTGCTCCTACGAGCAGTACTTC. It translates to CASSEAGCSYEQYF.

This clonotype was counted ten times or more. CDR3 DNA: TGTGCCACTCGCATGAACACTGAAGCTTTCTTT. Its protein product is CATRMNTEAFF. The genes are TRBV10-3 and TRBJ1-1; no reliable D call. The CDR3 has 11 residues. The germline V gene encodes CDR1 ENHRY and CDR2 SYGVKD. Trimming removed 10 bases at V and 0 bases at J, with 6 bases between.

This clonotype was found many times. V gene TRBV6-1 combines with J gene TRBJ2-5; TRBD2 matches 11 bases. Germline assignment: CDR1 MNHNS and CDR2 SASEGT. This CDR3 has 15 residues. Losses at the gene ends were 6 bases for V and 5 bases for J; bases not matched to a gene: 8. The CDR3 is CASSDSGGAVETQYF. Here the CDR3 DNA reads TGTGCCAGCAGCGATAGCGGGGGGGCCGTGGAGACCCAGTACTTC.

The chain employs TRBV30 and TRBJ1-1, with 9 bases lining up with TRBD1. Germline lookup yields CDR1 GTSNPN and CDR2 SVGIG (reference sequence). Trimming at V came to 6 bases and at J to 0 bases, leaving 8 bases not matched to a gene. The CDR3 is 15 residues long. The CDR3 DNA sequence: TGTGCCTGCTCAACGGACAGGGGCTTGAACACTGAAGCTTTCTTT. Translation: CACSTDRGLNTEAFF. The full variable domain, in which reference TRBV30 and TRBJ1-1 provide the parts outside the CDR3, is SQTIHQWPATLVQPVGSPLSLECTVEGTSNPNLYWYRQAAGRGLQLLFYSVGIGQISSEVPQNLSASRPQDRQFILSSKKLLLSDSGFYLCACSTDRGLNTEAFFGQGTRLTVV.

This sequence joins TRBV11-2 and TRBJ1-6; 7 bases are a match to TRBD1. V gave up 6 bases and J gave up 7 bases; unmatched junction bases: 6. Germline lookup yields CDR1 SGHAT and CDR2 FQNNGV. CDR3 length: 14 amino acids. The CDR3 DNA reads as TGTGCCAGCAGGGCAGGGGGAAGAAATTCACCCCTCCACTTT. Translated: CASRAGGRNSPLHF. Variable domain in full (rest from reference TRBV11-2 and TRBJ1-6): EAGVAQSPRYKIIEKRQSVAFWCNPISGHATLYWYQQILGQGPKLLIQFQNNGVVDDSQLPKDRFSAERLKGVDSTLKIQPAKLEDSAVYLCASRAGGRNSPLHFGNGTRLTVT.

CDR3 sequence reads: CASTNSRTNTEAFF. CDR3 bases: TGTGCCAGCACTAATTCCCGGACGAACACTGAAGCTTTCTTT. This chain links TRBV19 with TRBJ1-1, with D uncertain. The CDR3 contains 14 residues. Germline lookup yields CDR1 LNHDA and CDR2 SQIVND (reference sequence). V was trimmed by 9 bases and J by 1 base, leaving 15 bases between them. The full variable domain, in which reference TRBV19 and TRBJ1-1 provide the parts outside the CDR3, is DGGITQSPKYLFRKEGQNVTLSCEQNLNHDAMYWYRQDPGQGLRLIYYSQIVNDFQKGDIAEGYSVSREKKESFPLTVTSAQKNPTAFYLCASTNSRTNTEAFFGQGTRLTVV.

Remarks on this clonotype: This may come from a read error, since a much larger clone is one base off. The J gene is TRBJ2-7, the V gene TRBV6-2 or TRBV6-3; perhaps TRBD2 as D (5 bases). This CDR3 spans 16 amino acids. Germline CDR1 reads MNHEY; CDR2 reads SVGEGT. This chain's CDR3 is CAGSDPRGTSSYEQYF. Written as DNA, the CDR3 is TGTGCCGGCAGTGACCCCCGGGGAACCTCATCCTACGAGCAGTACTTC.

This clonotype was counted between two and nine times. The rearrangement uses TRBV20-1 and TRBJ1-6; D is undetermined. Germline CDR1 DFQATT, CDR2 SNEGSKA (reference sequence). Trimming pared 6 bases from V and 3 bases from J, leaving 18 bases between. The CDR3 runs to 16 residues. The CDR3 DNA reads TGCAGTGCCCCGGCGCGGCAGCCGATCTATAATTCACCCCTCCACTTT. This translates into CSAPARQPIYNSPLHF.

For this clonotype: This may be a read error: a much more frequent sequence differs by one nucleotide. The V and J genes are TRBV2 and TRBJ1-5; D remains ambiguous. Trimming left V 6 bases short and J 2 bases short, with 14 bases between. This CDR3 region has 15 residues. The V gene's germline CDR1 is SNHLY and CDR2 FYNNEI. CDR3 nucleotides: TGTGCCAGCAGCTCGGACGCTATAGGCAATCAGCCCCAGCATTTT. As protein: CASSSDAIGNQPQHF.

This clonotype was found many times. The chain has TRBV7-2 and TRBJ2-5; D is possibly TRBD1 (5 bases). Trimming removed 2 bases at V and 1 base at J, with 8 bases between. This CDR3 has 14 amino acids. Germline lookup yields CDR1 SGHTA and CDR2 FQGNSA. The CDR3 here is CASSLPDSQETQYF. Here the CDR3 DNA reads TGTGCCAGCAGCTTACCTGACAGCCAAGAGACCCAGTACTTC.

The J gene is TRBJ2-2, the V gene TRBV12-3 or TRBV12-4; D unresolved. Between the trimmed V and J ends, which lost 3 bases and 1 base, there was a span of 9 bases. The CDR3 contains 15 residues. The CDR3 region is CASSFMRQNTGELFF. The CDR3 region has the DNA TGTGCCAGCAGTTTCATGCGGCAGAACACCGGGGAGCTGTTTTTT.

The V gene is TRBV12-3 or TRBV12-4, the J gene TRBJ1-1, with D possibly TRBD1 on 5 matching bases. CDR3 length equals 13 residues. V lost 4 bases, J lost 5 bases, and 11 bases lay in between. The DNA of the CDR3 is TGTGCCAGCAGTTGGGGGATGAGAACTGAAGCTTTCTTT. Its translation: CASSWGMRTEAFF.

In its sample, this clonotype was seen many times. The DNA of the CDR3 is TGCAGCGTTGATAACAGGGGGACCGGCTACACCTTC. It specifies CSVDNRGTGYTF. The J gene is TRBJ1-2, the V gene TRBV29-1; 8 bases are shared with TRBD1. Germline trimming cut 3 bases from V and 8 bases from J; bases unmatched to any gene: 5. Germline-derived CDR1 and CDR2 are SQVTM and ANQGSEA. The CDR3 is made up of 12 amino acids. The whole variable domain, filled in from reference TRBV29-1 and TRBJ1-2, reads SAVISQKPSRDICQRGTSLTIQCQVDSQVTMMFWYRQQPGQSLTLIATANQGSEATYESGFVIDKFPISRPNLTFSTLTVSNMSPEDSSIYLCSVDNRGTGYTFGSGTRLTVV.

This clonotype was observed a handful of times. The CDR3 sequence: CASSSEAGRNTEAFF. The CDR3, as DNA: TGTGCCAGCAGCTCTGAGGCAGGTCGGAACACTGAAGCTTTCTTT. The chain joins TRBV7-2 to TRBJ1-1; D is unresolved. This CDR3 spans 15 amino acids. The germline CDR1 and CDR2 sequences are SGHTA and FQGNSA. Deletions cut 4 bases from V and 1 base from J, with 13 bases between. The whole variable domain, filled in from reference TRBV7-2 and TRBJ1-1, reads GAGVSQSPSNKVTEKGKDVELRCDPISGHTALYWYRQSLGQGLEFLIYFQGNSAPDKSGLPSDRFSAERTGGSVSTLTIQRTQQEDSAVYLCASSSEAGRNTEAFFGQGTRLTVV.

The rearrangement links TRBV11-1 to TRBJ1-2; 7 bases line up with TRBD1. This CDR3 has 16 residues. J was trimmed by 2 bases and V by 5 bases; bases with no gene match: 11. CDR1 is SGHAT, CDR2 FQDESV, per germline (reference sequence). The CDR3 protein is CASSQDRSNKNYGYTF. DNA of the CDR3: TGTGCCAGCAGCCAGGACAGGTCAAATAAGAACTATGGCTACACCTTC.

On this clonotype itself: A junction boundary mismatches the germline segment, possibly from a read error. The chain carries TRBV5-1 and TRBJ1-1; possibly TRBD1 for D (5 bases). Germline V gene data show CDR1 as SGHRS and CDR2 as YFSETQ. This CDR3 region has 13 residues. In DNA form, the CDR3 reads TGCTCCAGCAGCTTGACAGAGAACACTGAAGCTTTCTTT. This encodes CSSSLTENTEAFF.

The chain couples TRBV29-1 to TRBJ1-1; D is unresolved. The CDR3 sequence is 15 residues long. V gave up 5 bases and J gave up 1 base, with 17 bases separating them. Germline loops: CDR1 SQVTM, CDR2 ANQGSEA. DNA of the CDR3: TGCAGCGTTCGAGGTATGGCAGACACGAACACTGAAGCTTTCTTT. It specifies CSVRGMADTNTEAFF. Together with reference TRBV29-1 and TRBJ1-1, the CDR3 gives the full variable domain: SAVISQKPSRDICQRGTSLTIQCQVDSQVTMMFWYRQQPGQSLTLIATANQGSEATYESGFVIDKFPISRPNLTFSTLTVSNMSPEDSSIYLCSVRGMADTNTEAFFGQGTRLTVV.

In this sample, this clonotype turned up a few times. V is TRBV6-1 and J is TRBJ2-5, with D hard to call. This CDR3 has 13 amino acids. Trimming removed 1 base from V and 6 bases from J, with 9 bases in between. Germline loops: CDR1 MNHNS, CDR2 SASEGT. The CDR3: CASSEGHGKTQYF. In DNA form, the CDR3 reads TGTGCCAGCAGTGAAGGACACGGAAAGACCCAGTACTTC.

This clonotype appeared many times. The chain uses TRBV12-3 or TRBV12-4 and TRBJ1-5, with 7 nucleotides matching TRBD1. Losses at the gene ends were 6 bases for V and 5 bases for J; bases not matched to a gene: 7. This CDR3 region has 14 residues. CDR3 nucleotides: TGTGCCAGCAGCAAGGGGGCTCTCTATCAGCCCCAGCATTTT. As protein: CASSKGALYQPQHF.

Many counts were recorded for this clonotype. The rearrangement links TRBV11-2 to TRBJ1-6, with a possible D match to TRBD1 (5 bases). Trimming pared 5 bases from V and 5 bases from J, leaving 13 bases between. The CDR3 is 15 amino acids. CDR1 and CDR2 (germline): SGHAT, FQNNGV. As DNA, the CDR3 is TGTGCCAGCAGCAACGGCGGGGCGGATAATTCACCCCTCCACTTT. This sequence encodes CASSNGGADNSPLHF.

The rearrangement uses TRBV3-1 and TRBJ1-2; D unclear. CDR1 and CDR2 from the germline V gene are LGHDT and YNNKEL (reference sequence). The CDR3 is 14 residues long. V was shortened by 0 bases and J by 8 bases, with 13 bases between the two germline ends. The chain's CDR3 is CASSQDQHRNGYTF. The CDR3 DNA reads as TGTGCCAGCAGCCAAGATCAGCATCGAAACGGCTACACCTTC.

This clonotype has at least ten counts. This likely comes from a read error, as the CDR3 has no conserved phenylalanine or tryptophan at its end. The chain is built from TRBV20-1 and TRBJ1-6; TRBD1 matches at 7 bases. The germline V gene has CDR1 DFQATT and CDR2 SNEGSKA (reference sequence). CDR3 length: 15 amino acids. Germline trimming cut 5 bases from V and 5 bases from J; bases unmatched to any gene: 9. The CDR3: CSALQTGTDNSPLHL. The DNA of the CDR3 is TGCAGTGCTCTTCAAACCGGGACAGATAATTCACCCCTCCACCTT.

Concerning this clonotype: Just one base apart from a much larger clone, this may be a read error. It is unclear where the CDR3 begins or ends on the DNA, so no DNA is shown, and the CDR3 is as TCRdb lists it. This chain joins TRBV20-1 and TRBJ1-1. The CDR3 region is 13 residues in length, termini included. Germline-derived CDR1 and CDR2 are DFQATT and SNEGSKA (reference sequence). The CDR3 protein is CSAVAGGNTEACF.

V gene TRBV29-1 combines with J gene TRBJ1-1, with D possibly matching TRBD1 (5 bases). The CDR3 has 12 residues. The V end was cut by 4 bases, the J end by 5 bases, with 11 bases between. Germline CDR1 is SQVTM and CDR2 is ANQGSEA. The CDR3 sequence is CSVVGDTTEAFF. CDR3 DNA sequence: TGCAGCGTTGTAGGGGATACGACTGAAGCTTTCTTT.

The chain is built from TRBV4-1 and TRBJ1-1; tentative D call: TRBD1 (5 bases). CDR1 is MGHRA and CDR2 is YSYEKL in the germline V gene. This CDR3 comprises 17 residues. Trimming pared 1 base from V and 1 base from J, leaving 16 bases between. CDR3 residues: CASSQVGRGEGNTEAFF. CDR3 nucleotides: TGCGCCAGCAGCCAAGTTGGCAGAGGGGAGGGGAACACTGAAGCTTTCTTT.

This chain joins TRBV14 and TRBJ2-7; the D is unclear. Trimming took 3 bases from V and 3 from J, leaving 6 bases between them. Germline CDR1 reads SGHDN; CDR2 reads FVKESK. This CDR3 has 12 residues. The chain's CDR3 is CASSHVDYEQYF. CDR3 DNA: TGTGCCAGCAGCCACGTAGACTACGAGCAGTACTTC.

J is TRBJ1-1 and V is TRBV3-1; D might be TRBD1 (5 bases). CDR1 and CDR2 (germline): LGHDT, YNNKEL (reference sequence). Deletions cut 2 bases from V and 4 bases from J, with 11 bases between. There are 14 residues in the CDR3. CDR3 nucleotides: TGTGCCAGCAGCCAATCAGGGCGGAGCACTGAAGCTTTCTTT. Its protein product is CASSQSGRSTEAFF.

This clonotype has a count of ten or more. The rearrangement joins TRBV11-2 to TRBJ1-5; D is uncertain. The CDR3 totals 15 residues. CDR1 SGHAT and CDR2 FQNNGV come from the germline V gene. Trimming left V 0 bases short and J 7 bases short, with 13 bases between. CDR3 region: CASSLEGRSGQPQHF. CDR3 in DNA: TGTGCCAGCAGCTTAGAGGGCAGGAGTGGGCAGCCCCAGCATTTT. Full variable domain (remainder filled in from reference TRBV11-2 and TRBJ1-5): EAGVAQSPRYKIIEKRQSVAFWCNPISGHATLYWYQQILGQGPKLLIQFQNNGVVDDSQLPKDRFSAERLKGVDSTLKIQPAKLEDSAVYLCASSLEGRSGQPQHFGDGTRLSIL.

This clonotype has ten or more counts. The V gene is TRBV11-2, the J gene TRBJ2-7; D could derive from TRBD1 or TRBD2 (7 bases each). The germline CDR1 and CDR2 sequences are SGHAT and FQNNGV. The V and J ends lost 7 bases and 6 bases respectively, with 22 bases between them. This CDR3 contains 15 residues. CDR3 in amino acids: CASIFRGGQASEQYF. For the CDR3, the DNA is TGTGCCAGCATTTTCAGGGGGGGCCAGGCCTCCGAGCAGTACTTC. Combining the CDR3 with reference TRBV11-2 and TRBJ2-7 gives the whole variable domain EAGVAQSPRYKIIEKRQSVAFWCNPISGHATLYWYQQILGQGPKLLIQFQNNGVVDDSQLPKDRFSAERLKGVDSTLKIQPAKLEDSAVYLCASIFRGGQASEQYFGPGTRLTVT.